This T cell receptor (beta chain) came from a study of T cells after somatic rescue of genetic block (dated by TCRdb to the early 2020s). In terms of the full investigation: What the study looked at was long-term robustness, specifically in a T-cell system that came about through somatic rescue of a genetic block in T-cell development.

Libraries were constructed by the immunoSEQ multiplex PCR assay. Not all clones reach the TCRdb copy of this immuneACCESS table, which keeps in-frame sequences only. Checked studies attribute under half of the gap to unresolved V genes and leave the rest unexplained. Across this sample there are about 110,000 clones, with over 80% seen only once. The top ten constitute less than 1.5% of the sample. CDR1 and CDR2 are drawn from the germline V gene: MGHRA, YSYEKL. The germline ends are 12 bases apart after V is trimmed by 0 bases and J by 7 bases. Spanning cysteine to phenylalanine, the CDR3 consists of 15 amino acids. The kept DNA is CDR3 alone, 45 bases in frame from the first base. A note on this clone: Its antigen is unknown. No per-base quality is available; no much larger clone lies one base away.

This sequence was found in a woman between 18 and 30 years old. The sample comprised peripheral blood mononuclear cells (PBMCs). The rearrangement joined TRBV4-1 to TRBJ1-4; 6 matching bases give a weak D call of TRBD1. This receptor has the CDR3 CASSQDLGTFEKLFF. In nucleotides, the sequence is TGCGCCAGCAGCCAAGATTTAGGGACATTTGAAAAACTGTTTTTT.